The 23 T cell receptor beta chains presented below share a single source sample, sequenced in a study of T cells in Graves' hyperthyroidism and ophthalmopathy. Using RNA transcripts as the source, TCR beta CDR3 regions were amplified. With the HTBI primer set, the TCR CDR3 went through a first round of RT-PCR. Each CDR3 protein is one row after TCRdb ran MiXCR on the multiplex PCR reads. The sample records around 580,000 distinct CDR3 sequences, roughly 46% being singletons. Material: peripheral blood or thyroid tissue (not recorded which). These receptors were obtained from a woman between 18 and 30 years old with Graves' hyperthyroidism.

For the CDR3, the DNA is TGTGCCACCAGTGACACGATACAGAGTCAAGAGACCCAGTACTTC. Its protein product is CATSDTIQSQETQYF. V is TRBV24-1 and J is TRBJ2-5, with unresolved D. The CDR3 is 15 residues long. Germline CDR1 reads KGHDR; CDR2 reads SFDVKD. Trimming took 4 bases from V and 2 from J, leaving 13 bases between them.

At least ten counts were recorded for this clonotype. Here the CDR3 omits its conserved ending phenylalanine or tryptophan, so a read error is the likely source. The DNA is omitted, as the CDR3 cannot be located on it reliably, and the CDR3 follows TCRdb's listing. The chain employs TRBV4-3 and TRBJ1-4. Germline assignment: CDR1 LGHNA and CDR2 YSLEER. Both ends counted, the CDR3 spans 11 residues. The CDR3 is CASSQESTEWV.

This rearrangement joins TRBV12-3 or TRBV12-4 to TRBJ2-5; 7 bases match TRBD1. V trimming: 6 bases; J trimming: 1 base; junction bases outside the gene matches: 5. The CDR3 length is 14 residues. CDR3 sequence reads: CASSRGQVQETQYF. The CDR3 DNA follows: TGTGCCAGCAGCCGCGGACAGGTCCAAGAGACCCAGTACTTC.

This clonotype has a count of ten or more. The CDR3 spells CASSPRGNSPLHF. CDR3 in DNA: TGTGCCAGCAGCCCCCGGGGTAATTCACCCCTCCACTTT. The chain couples TRBV7-2 to TRBJ1-6; D ambiguous. Germline loops: CDR1 SGHTA, CDR2 FQGNSA. CDR3 size: 13 residues. V lost 5 bases, J lost 6 bases, and 8 bases lay in between.

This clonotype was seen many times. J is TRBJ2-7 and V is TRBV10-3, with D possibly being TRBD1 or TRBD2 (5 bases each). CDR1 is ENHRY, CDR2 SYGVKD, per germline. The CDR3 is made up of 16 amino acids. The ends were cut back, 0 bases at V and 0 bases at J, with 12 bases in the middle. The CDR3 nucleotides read TGTGCCATCAGTGAGTCGGGCCGTGGGGGCTCCTACGAGCAGTACTTC. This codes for CAISESGRGGSYEQYF.

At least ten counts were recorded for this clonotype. The CDR3 coding sequence is TGCAGCGTTAGACAGGGGGCGAGCACCGGGGAGCTGTTTTTT. Translated, it gives CSVRQGASTGELFF. The chain joins TRBV29-1 to TRBJ2-2; 10 nucleotides line up with TRBD1. V lost 5 bases, J lost 4 bases, and 4 bases stayed unmatched. The germline V gene encodes CDR1 SQVTM and CDR2 ANQGSEA. The CDR3 contains 14 residues.

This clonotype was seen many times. The CDR3 here is CASSLLADNQETQYF. The CDR3 nucleotides read TGCGCCAGCAGCCTGCTAGCGGATAACCAAGAGACCCAGTACTTC. The rearrangement joins TRBV4-1 to TRBJ2-5, with TRBD2 identical over 7 bases. The CDR3 has 15 amino acids. Germline CDR1 is MGHRA and CDR2 is YSYEKL. Trimming took 4 bases from V and 0 from J; bases not matched to a gene: 5.

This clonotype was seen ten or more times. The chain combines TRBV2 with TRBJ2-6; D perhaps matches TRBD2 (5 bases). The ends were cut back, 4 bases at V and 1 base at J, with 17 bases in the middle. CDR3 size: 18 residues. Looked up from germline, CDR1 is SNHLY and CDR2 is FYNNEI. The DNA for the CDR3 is TGTGCCAGCAGTGGCGGTTATAGCCGGGGATCTGGGGCCAACGTCCTGACTTTC. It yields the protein CASSGGYSRGSGANVLTF.

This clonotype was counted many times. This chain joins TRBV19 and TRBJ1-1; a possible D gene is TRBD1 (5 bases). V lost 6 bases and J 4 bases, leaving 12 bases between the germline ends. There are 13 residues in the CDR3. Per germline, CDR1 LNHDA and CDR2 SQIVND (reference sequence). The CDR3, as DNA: TGTGCCAGTAGGATTGAAAGGGGCACTGAAGCTTTCTTT. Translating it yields CASRIERGTEAFF.

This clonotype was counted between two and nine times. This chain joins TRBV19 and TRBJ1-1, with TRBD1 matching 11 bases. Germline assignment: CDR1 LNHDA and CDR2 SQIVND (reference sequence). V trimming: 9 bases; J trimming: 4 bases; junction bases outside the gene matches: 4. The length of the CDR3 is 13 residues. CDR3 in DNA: TGTGCCAGCTCCGGGACAGGGGGCACTGAAGCTTTCTTT. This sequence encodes CASSGTGGTEAFF.

In nucleotides, the CDR3 is TGTGCCAGCAGCCAATTAACCTTAGGGTACGGAACTAATGAAAAACTGTTTTTT. Encoded protein: CASSQLTLGYGTNEKLFF. This chain connects TRBV4-2 to TRBJ1-4; D is unresolved. Germline V gene data show CDR1 as LGHNA and CDR2 as YNFKEQ. The CDR3 contains 18 residues. Trimming took off 2 bases at V and 1 base at J, with 17 bases between the two ends.

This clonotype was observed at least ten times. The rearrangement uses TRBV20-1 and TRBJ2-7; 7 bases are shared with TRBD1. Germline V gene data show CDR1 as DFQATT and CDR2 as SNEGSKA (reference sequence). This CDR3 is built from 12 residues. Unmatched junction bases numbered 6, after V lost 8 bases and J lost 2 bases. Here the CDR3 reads CSTPGGAYEQYF. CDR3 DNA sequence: TGCAGTACTCCAGGGGGAGCCTACGAGCAGTACTTC.

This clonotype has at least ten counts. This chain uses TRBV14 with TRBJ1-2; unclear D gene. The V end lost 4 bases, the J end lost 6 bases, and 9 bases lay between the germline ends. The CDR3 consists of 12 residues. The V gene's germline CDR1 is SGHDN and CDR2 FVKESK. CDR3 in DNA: TGTGCCAGCAGCCCTACAGCGAATGGCTACACCTTC. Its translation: CASSPTANGYTF. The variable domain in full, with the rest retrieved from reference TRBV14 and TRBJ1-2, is EAGVTQFPSHSVIEKGQTVTLRCDPISGHDNLYWYRRVMGKEIKFLLHFVKESKQDESGMPNNRFLAERTGGTYSTLKVQPAELEDSGVYFCASSPTANGYTFGSGTRLTVV.

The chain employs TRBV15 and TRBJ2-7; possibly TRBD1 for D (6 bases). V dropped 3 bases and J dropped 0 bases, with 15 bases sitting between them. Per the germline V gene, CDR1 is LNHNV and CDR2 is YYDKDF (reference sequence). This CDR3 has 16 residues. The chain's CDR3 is CATSSPRTESSYEQYF. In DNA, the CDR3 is TGTGCCACCAGCAGCCCGAGGACAGAGAGCTCCTACGAGCAGTACTTC.

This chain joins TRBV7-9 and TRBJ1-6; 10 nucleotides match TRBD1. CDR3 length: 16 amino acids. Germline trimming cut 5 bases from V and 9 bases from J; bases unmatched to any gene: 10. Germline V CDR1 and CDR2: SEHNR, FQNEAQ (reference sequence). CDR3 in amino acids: CASSIGQGEESSPLHF. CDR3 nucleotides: TGTGCCAGCAGCATCGGACAGGGGGAAGAGAGTTCACCCCTCCACTTT.

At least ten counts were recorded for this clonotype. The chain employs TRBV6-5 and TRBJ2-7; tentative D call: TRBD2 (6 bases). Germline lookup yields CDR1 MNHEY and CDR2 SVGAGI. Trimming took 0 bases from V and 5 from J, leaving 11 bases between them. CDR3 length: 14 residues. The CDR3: CASSYSTRRDEQYF. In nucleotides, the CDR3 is TGTGCCAGCAGTTACTCGACACGGAGGGACGAGCAGTACTTC.

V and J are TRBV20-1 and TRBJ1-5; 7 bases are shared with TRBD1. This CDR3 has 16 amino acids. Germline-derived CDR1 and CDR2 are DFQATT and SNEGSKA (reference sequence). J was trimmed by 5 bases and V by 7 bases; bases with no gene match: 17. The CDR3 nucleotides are TGCAGTGTTTTCGCGCCCAAACAGGGGCCGGATCAGCCCCAGCATTTT. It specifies CSVFAPKQGPDQPQHF.

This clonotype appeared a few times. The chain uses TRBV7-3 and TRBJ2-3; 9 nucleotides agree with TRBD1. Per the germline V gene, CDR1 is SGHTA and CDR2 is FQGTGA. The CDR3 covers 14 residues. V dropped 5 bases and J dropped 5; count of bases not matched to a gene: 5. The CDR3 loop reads CASSDRGSGDTQYF. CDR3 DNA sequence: TGTGCCAGCAGCGACAGGGGGTCTGGAGATACGCAGTATTTT.

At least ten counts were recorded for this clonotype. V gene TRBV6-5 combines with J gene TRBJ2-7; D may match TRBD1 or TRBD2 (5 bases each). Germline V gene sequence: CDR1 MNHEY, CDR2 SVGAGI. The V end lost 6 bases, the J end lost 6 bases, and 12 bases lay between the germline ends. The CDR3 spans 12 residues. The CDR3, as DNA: TGTGCCAGCAGAAGGGACGACAGCGAGCAGTACTTC. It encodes CASRRDDSEQYF.

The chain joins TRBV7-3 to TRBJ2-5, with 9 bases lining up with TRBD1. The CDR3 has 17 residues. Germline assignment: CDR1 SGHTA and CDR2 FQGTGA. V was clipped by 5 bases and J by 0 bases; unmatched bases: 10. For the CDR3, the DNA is TGTGCCAGCAGCAGATCAACAGGGGGCGTAGACCAAGAGACCCAGTACTTC. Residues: CASSRSTGGVDQETQYF.

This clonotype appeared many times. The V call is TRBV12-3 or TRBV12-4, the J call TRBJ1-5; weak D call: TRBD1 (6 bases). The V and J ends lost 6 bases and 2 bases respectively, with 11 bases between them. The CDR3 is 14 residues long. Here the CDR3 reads CASREQGGNQPQHF. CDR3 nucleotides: TGTGCCAGCAGGGAACAGGGTGGCAATCAGCCCCAGCATTTT.

Here the CDR3 reads CASSLRTSGTEQYF. CDR3 sequence (DNA): TGCGCCAGCAGCCTGCGGACTAGCGGGACCGAGCAGTACTTC. The chain uses TRBV4-1 and TRBJ2-7; 12 positions agree with TRBD2. Germline-derived CDR1 and CDR2 are MGHRA and YSYEKL. The CDR3 has 14 amino acids. V gave up 4 bases and J gave up 6 bases; unmatched junction bases: 4.

The CDR3 protein is CASSDRSGLAGKSTDTQYF. CDR3 coding DNA: TGTGCCAGCAGTGACAGATCGGGACTAGCGGGAAAGAGCACAGATACGCAGTATTTT. The J gene is TRBJ2-3, the V gene TRBV2; TRBD2 aligns across 13 bases. Trimming at V came to 3 bases and at J to 0 bases, leaving 9 bases not matched to a gene. The CDR3 has 19 residues. The germline V gene encodes CDR1 SNHLY and CDR2 FYNNEI.